These T cell receptor beta chains were read from a single sample in a study of shared clonotypes between healthy human individuals. Some clones are missing from TCRdb's copy, which holds only in-frame ones; the method was immunoSEQ multiplex PCR. The sample has millions of clones, about 94% seen once. Sequenced: naive CD8+ T cells sorted from blood. Source of these receptors: a young man in good health. The CDR3 runs from the conserved cysteine through the conserved F or W. The D gene is left open where the match is weak. Clone size is not always given. Where it is, it says once, few, many or a class for expanded clones.

J gene | V gene | clone size | D gene | CDR3 DNA | CDR3 protein
TRBJ1-3 | TRBV19 | once | - | TGTGCCAGTAGTGTGGGGGACGGAAACACCATATATTTT | CASSVGDGNTIYF
TRBJ2-5 | TRBV7-6 | - | - | TGTGCCAGCAGCTTAGCGAGCGCGAGTGTTGAGACCCAGTACTTC | CASSLASASVETQYF
TRBJ2-1 | TRBV7-9 | - | TRBD2 | TGTGCCAGCAGCTACCCGGGACTAACTTTAAGCAATGAGCAGTTCTTC | CASSYPGLTLSNEQFF
TRBJ2-5 | TRBV28 | - | TRBD1 | TGTGCCAGCAGTTACAGGGGAGAAGAGACCCAGTACTTC | CASSYRGEETQYF
TRBJ2-7 | TRBV4-3 | once | TRBD2 | TGCGCCAGCAGCCAAGTGCTAGCGGGAGGTATCTACGAGCAGTACTTC | CASSQVLAGGIYEQYF
TRBJ2-7 | TRBV9 | - | TRBD1 | TGTGCCAGCAGCGGATCAGGGGGCGAGCAGTACTTC | CASSGSGGEQYF
TRBJ1-2 | TRBV6-6 | - | - | TGTGCCAGCAGTTACGTTACAGGAATCACTGGCTACACCTTC | CASSYVTGITGYTF
TRBJ2-7 | TRBV4-1 | once | - | TGCGCCAGCAGCCAGGTTGGAGGGGCTAGCGAGCAGTACTTC | CASSQVGGASEQYF
TRBJ2-7 | TRBV4-1 | - | TRBD1 | TGCGCCAGCAGCCGAGGACAGGGGGCCGACGAGCAGTACTTC | CASSRGQGADEQYF
TRBJ1-5 | TRBV27 | - | - | TGTGCCAGCAGAGCAGGGCTCGGGAACCAGCCCCAGCATTTT | CASRAGLGNQPQHF
TRBJ1-1 | TRBV5-5 | - | TRBD1 | TGTGCCAGTAGAACAGGGGAGGGCACTGAAGCTTTCTTT | CASRTGEGTEAFF
TRBJ1-2 | TRBV4-3 | - | TRBD1 | TGCGCCAGCAGCCAGTCCGGGACAGGGGTTGGCTACACCTTC | CASSQSGTGVGYTF
TRBJ2-2 | TRBV5-6 | - | - | TGTGCCAGCAGCTTGGGAGACACCGGGGAGCTGTTTTTT | CASSLGDTGELFF
TRBJ1-1 | TRBV19 | once | - | TGTGCCAGTACCCTATATGGGGGCACTGAAGCTTTCTTT | CASTLYGGTEAFF
TRBJ2-7 | TRBV7-8 | - | - | TGTGCCAGCAGCTTAGAATACGGGTACGAGCAGTACTTC | CASSLEYGYEQYF
TRBJ2-2 | TRBV27 | - | - | TGTGCCAGCAGTCCTGGGACACACACCGGGGAGCTGTTTTTT | CASSPGTHTGELFF
TRBJ1-4 | TRBV2 | - | TRBD1 | TGTGCCAGCACAATGGGCCAGGGGGACTCGGAACTGTTTTTT | CASTMGQGDSELFF